Described below is a single T cell receptor beta chain sequence and its context. Germline assignment: CDR1 SGHRS and CDR2 YFSETQ. V was clipped by 4 bases and J by 1 base; unmatched bases: 7. The CDR3 consists of 15 residues. This sample stems from a study of control samples from healthy donors and cancer patients. Sequencing was performed with immunoSEQ multiplex PCR; in TCRdb, only in-frame clones are kept and a portion is missing. The sample has roughly 88,000 clones, 85% to 95% seen once. The material sequenced was blood. The TCR originated in a man aged 18 to 30 in good health. The chain recombines TRBV5-1 with TRBJ2-5; TRBD2 aligns across 7 bases. The CDR3 loop reads CASSTLGGAQETQYF. CDR3 nucleotides: TGCGCCAGCAGCACCCTGGGAGGGGCCCAAGAGACCCAGTACTTC.